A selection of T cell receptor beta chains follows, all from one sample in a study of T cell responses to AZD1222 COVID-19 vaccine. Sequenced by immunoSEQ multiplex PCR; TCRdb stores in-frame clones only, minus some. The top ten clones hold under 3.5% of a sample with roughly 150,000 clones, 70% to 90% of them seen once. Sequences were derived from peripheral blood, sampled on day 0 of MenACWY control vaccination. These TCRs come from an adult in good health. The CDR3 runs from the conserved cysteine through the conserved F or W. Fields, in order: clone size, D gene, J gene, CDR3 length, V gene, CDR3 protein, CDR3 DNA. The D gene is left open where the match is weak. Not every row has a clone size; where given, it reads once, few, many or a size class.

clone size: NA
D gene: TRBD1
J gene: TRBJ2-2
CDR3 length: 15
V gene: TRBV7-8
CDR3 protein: CASSRSRGPTGELFF
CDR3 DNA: TGTGCCAGCAGCCGCAGCAGGGGGCCCACCGGGGAGCTGTTTTTT

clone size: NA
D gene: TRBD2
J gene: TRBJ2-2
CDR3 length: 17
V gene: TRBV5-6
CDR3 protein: CASSGELAGGNTGELFF
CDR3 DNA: TGTGCCAGCAGCGGGGAACTAGCGGGAGGGAATACCGGGGAGCTGTTTTTT

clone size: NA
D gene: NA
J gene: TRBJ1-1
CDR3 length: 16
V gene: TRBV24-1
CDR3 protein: CATSDSHGTPNTEAFF
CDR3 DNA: TGTGCCACCAGTGATTCACACGGGACACCGAACACTGAAGCTTTCTTT

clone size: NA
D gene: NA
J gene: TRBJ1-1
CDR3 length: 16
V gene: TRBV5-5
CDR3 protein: CASSLGQLLGNTEAFF
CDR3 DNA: TGTGCCAGCAGCTTGGGACAGCTACTGGGGAACACTGAAGCTTTCTTT

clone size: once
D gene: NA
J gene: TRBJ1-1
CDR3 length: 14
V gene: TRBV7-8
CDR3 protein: CASSITPENTEAFF
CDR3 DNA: TGTGCCAGCAGCATAACTCCGGAGAACACTGAAGCTTTCTTT

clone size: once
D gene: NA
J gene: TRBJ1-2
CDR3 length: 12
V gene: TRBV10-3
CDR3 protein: CAISNGAHGYTF
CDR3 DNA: TGTGCCATCAGTAACGGGGCCCACGGCTACACCTTC

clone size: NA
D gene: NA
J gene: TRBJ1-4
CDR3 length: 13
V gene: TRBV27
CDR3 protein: CASSPRDGEKLLF
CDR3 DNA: TGTGCCAGCAGTCCCCGTGACGGTGAAAAACTGCTTTTT

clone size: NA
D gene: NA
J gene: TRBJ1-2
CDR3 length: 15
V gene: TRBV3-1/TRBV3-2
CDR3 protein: CASSLVAASHYGYTF
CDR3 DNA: TGTGCCAGCAGCTTAGTAGCGGCTTCACACTATGGCTACACCTTC

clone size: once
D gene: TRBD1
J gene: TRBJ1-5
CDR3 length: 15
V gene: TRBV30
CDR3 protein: CAWSEGRGLNQPQHF
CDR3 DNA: TGTGCCTGGAGTGAGGGCAGGGGGCTAAATCAGCCCCAGCATTTT

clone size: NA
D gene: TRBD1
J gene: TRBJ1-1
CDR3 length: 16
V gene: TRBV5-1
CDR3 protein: CASSPSSGQGETEAFF
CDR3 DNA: TGCGCCAGCAGCCCGAGCTCGGGACAGGGTGAGACTGAAGCTTTCTTT

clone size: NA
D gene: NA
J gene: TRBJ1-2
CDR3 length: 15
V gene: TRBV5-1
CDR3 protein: CASSLRSGTNYGYTF
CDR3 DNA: TGCGCCAGCAGCTTGAGGTCAGGAACTAACTATGGCTACACCTTC

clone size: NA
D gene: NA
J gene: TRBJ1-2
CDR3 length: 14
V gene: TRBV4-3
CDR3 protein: CASSPGRTNYGYTF
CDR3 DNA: TGCGCCAGCAGCCCGGGACGTACTAACTATGGCTACACCTTC

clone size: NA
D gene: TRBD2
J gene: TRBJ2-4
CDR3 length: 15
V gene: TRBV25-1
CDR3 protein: CASSPGGEAKNIQYF
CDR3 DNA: TGTGCCAGCAGTCCCGGGGGGGAGGCCAAAAACATTCAGTACTTC

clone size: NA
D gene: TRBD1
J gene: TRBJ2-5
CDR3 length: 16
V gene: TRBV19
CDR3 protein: CASSTLTGGFQETQYF
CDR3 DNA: TGTGCCAGTAGTACCCTGACAGGGGGCTTTCAAGAGACCCAGTACTTC

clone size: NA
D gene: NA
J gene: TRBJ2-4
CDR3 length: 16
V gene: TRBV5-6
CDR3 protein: CASSLPFADAKNIQYF
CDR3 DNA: TGTGCCAGCAGCTTGCCTTTTGCGGACGCCAAAAACATTCAGTACTTC

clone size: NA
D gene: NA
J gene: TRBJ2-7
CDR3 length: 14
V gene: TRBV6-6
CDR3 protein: CASSYRRNGEGQYF
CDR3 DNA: TGTGCCAGCAGTTACAGGCGGAACGGCGAGGGGCAGTACTTC

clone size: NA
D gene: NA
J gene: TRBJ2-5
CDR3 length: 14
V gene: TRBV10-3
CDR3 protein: CAISEGGIQETQYF
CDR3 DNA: TGTGCCATCAGTGAGGGGGGGATACAAGAGACCCAGTACTTC

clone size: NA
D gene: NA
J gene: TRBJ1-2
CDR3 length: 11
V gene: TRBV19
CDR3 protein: CASSVDYGYTF
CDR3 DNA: TGTGCCAGTAGTGTCGACTATGGCTACACCTTC

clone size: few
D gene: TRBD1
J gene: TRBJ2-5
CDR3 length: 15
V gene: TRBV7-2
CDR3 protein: CASSTRDSRMETQYF
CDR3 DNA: TGTGCCAGCAGCACCCGGGACAGTAGGATGGAGACCCAGTACTTC

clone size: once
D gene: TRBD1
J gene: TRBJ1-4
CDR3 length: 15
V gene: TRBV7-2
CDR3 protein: CASSFAGTGREKLFF
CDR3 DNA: TGTGCCAGCAGCTTCGCCGGGACAGGGAGAGAAAAACTGTTTTTT

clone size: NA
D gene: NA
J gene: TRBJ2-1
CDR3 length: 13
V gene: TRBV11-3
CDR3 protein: CASSFGGYNEQFF
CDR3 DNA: TGTGCCAGCAGCTTTGGGGGGTACAATGAGCAGTTCTTC

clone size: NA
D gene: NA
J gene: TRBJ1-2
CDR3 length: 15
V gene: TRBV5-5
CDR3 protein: CASSVVSSGHDGYTF
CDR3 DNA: TGTGCCAGCAGCGTAGTTTCCTCGGGGCACGATGGCTACACCTTC

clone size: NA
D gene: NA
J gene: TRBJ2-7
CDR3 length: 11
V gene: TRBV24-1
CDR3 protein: CATSDLREQYF
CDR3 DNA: TGTGCCACCAGTGATTTACGCGAGCAGTACTTC